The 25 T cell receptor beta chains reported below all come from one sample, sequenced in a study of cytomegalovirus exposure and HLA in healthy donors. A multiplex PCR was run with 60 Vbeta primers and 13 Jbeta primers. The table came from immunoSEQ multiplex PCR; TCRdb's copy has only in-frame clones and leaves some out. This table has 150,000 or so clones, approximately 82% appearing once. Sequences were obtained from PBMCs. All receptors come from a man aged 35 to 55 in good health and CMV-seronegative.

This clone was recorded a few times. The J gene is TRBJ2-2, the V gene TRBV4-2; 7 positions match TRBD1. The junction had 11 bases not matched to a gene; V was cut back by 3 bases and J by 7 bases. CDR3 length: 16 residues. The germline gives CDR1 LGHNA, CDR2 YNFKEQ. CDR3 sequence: CASSQGSTGVDGELFF. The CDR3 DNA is TGTGCCAGCAGCCAGGGATCCACAGGGGTTGACGGGGAGCTGTTTTTT.

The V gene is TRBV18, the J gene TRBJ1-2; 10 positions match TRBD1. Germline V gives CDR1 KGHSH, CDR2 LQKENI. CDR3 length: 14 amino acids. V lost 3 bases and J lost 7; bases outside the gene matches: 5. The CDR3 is CASSPEGQGTGYTF. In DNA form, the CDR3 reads TGTGCCAGCTCACCCGAGGGACAGGGGACTGGCTACACCTTC.

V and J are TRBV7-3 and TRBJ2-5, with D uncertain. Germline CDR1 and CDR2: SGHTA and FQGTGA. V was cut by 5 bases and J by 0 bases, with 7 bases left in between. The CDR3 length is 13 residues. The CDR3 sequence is CASSDSNQETQYF. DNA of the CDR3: TGTGCCAGCAGCGATAGTAACCAAGAGACCCAGTACTTC.

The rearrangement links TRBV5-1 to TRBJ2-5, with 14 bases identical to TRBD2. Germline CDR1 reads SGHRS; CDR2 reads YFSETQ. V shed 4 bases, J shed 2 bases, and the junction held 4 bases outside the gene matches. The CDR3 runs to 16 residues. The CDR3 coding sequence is TGCGCCAGCAGCCGGGGGACTAGCGGGGGACAAGAGACCCAGTACTTC. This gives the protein CASSRGTSGGQETQYF.

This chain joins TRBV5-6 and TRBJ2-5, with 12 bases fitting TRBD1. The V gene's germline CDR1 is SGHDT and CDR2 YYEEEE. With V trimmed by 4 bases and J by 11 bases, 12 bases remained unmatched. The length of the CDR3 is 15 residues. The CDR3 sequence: CASSVQGQGAGEQYF. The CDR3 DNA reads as TGTGCCAGCAGCGTCCAGGGACAGGGGGCGGGGGAGCAGTACTTC.

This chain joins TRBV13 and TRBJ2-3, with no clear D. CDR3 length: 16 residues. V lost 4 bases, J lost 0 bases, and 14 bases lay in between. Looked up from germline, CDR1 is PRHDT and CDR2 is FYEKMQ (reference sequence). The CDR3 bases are TGTGCCAGCAGCTCGACTCCCCTGTACAGCACAGATACGCAGTATTTT. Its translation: CASSSTPLYSTDTQYF.

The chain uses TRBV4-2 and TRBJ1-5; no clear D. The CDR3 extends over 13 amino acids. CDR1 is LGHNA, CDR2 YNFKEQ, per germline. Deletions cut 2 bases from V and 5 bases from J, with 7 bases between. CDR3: CASSQNRDQPQHF. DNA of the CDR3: TGTGCCAGCAGCCAAAACCGCGATCAGCCCCAGCATTTT.

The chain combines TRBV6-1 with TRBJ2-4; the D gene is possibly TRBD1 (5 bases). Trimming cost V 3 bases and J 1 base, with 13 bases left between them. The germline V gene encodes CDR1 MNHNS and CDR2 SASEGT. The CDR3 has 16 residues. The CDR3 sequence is CASSDPSAGAKNIQYF. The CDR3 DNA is TGTGCCAGCAGTGACCCCTCGGCAGGGGCCAAAAACATTCAGTACTTC.

CDR3 coding DNA: TGCGCCAGCAGCCCAGGAGGACAGGGGGTCTCGGATACGCAGTATTTT. Translation: CASSPGGQGVSDTQYF. The chain employs TRBV5-1 and TRBJ2-3, with 10 bases aligning to TRBD1. The CDR3 is 16 residues long. V lost 4 bases, J lost 6 bases, and 11 bases stayed unmatched. The V gene's germline CDR1 is SGHRS and CDR2 YFSETQ.

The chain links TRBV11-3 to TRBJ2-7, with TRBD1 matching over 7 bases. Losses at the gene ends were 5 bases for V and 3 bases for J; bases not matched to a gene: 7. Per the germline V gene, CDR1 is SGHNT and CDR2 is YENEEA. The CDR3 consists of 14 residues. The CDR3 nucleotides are TGTGCCAGCAGCCCTTCCGGGGACAGCTACGAGCAGTACTTC. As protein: CASSPSGDSYEQYF.

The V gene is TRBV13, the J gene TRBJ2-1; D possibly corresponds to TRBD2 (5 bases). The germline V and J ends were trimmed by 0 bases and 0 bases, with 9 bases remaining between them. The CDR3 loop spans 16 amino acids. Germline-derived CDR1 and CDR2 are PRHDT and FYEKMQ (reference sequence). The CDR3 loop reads CASSLGTRSSYNEQFF. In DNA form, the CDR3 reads TGTGCCAGCAGCTTAGGCACTAGGAGCTCCTACAATGAGCAGTTCTTC.

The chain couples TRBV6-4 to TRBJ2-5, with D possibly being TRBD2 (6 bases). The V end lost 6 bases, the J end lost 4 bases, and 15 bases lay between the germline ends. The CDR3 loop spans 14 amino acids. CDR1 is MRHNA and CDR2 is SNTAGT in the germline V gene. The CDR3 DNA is TGTGCCAGCAGATTATACCGGGGGACAGAGACCCAGTACTTC. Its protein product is CASRLYRGTETQYF.

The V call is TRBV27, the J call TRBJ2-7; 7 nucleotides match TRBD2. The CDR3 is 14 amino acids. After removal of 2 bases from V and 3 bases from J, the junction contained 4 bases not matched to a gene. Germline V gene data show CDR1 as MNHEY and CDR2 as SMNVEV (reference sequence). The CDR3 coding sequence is TGTGCCAGCAGTTTAAAGGCGGGGGACTACGAGCAGTACTTC. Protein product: CASSLKAGDYEQYF.

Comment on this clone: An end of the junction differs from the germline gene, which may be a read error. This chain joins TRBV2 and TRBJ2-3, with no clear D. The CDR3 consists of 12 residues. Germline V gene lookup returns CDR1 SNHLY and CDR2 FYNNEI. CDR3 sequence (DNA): TGTACCAGCAAGAAAGAAGCTGATACGCAGTATTTT. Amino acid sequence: CTSKKEADTQYF.

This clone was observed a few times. The CDR3, as DNA: TGTGCCAGCAGCTTGGGACAGGGGGTAAACACTGAAGCTTTCTTT. It specifies CASSLGQGVNTEAFF. The chain has TRBV7-9 and TRBJ1-1, with TRBD1 matching over 11 bases. With 3 bases clipped from V and 2 bases from J, the junction kept 2 bases outside the gene matches. This CDR3 comprises 15 residues. Germline CDR1 reads SEHNR; CDR2 reads FQNEAQ (reference sequence).

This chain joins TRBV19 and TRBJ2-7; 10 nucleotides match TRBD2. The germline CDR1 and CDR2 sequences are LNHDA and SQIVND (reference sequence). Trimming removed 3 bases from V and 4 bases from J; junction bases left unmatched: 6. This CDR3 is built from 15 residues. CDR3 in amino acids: CASSILAGALYEQYF. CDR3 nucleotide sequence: TGTGCCAGTAGTATCCTAGCGGGGGCCCTTTACGAGCAGTACTTC.

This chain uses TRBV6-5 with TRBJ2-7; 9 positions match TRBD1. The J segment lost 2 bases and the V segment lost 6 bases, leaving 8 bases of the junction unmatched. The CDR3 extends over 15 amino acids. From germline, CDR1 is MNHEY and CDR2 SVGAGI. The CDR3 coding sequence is TGTGCCAGCAGGTTTAGGACAGGGGTGACCTACGAGCAGTACTTC. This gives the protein CASRFRTGVTYEQYF.

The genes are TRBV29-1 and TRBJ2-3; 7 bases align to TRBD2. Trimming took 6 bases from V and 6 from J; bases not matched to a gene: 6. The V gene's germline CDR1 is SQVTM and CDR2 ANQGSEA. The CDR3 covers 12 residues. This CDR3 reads CSVRSGLDTQYF. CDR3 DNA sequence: TGCAGCGTCCGTAGCGGGCTGGATACGCAGTATTTT.

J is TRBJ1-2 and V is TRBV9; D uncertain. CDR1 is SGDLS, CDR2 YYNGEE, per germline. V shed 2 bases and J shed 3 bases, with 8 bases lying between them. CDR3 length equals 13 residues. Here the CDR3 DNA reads TGTGCCAGCAGCGTTGGGCAGGACTATGGCTACACCTTC. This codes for CASSVGQDYGYTF.

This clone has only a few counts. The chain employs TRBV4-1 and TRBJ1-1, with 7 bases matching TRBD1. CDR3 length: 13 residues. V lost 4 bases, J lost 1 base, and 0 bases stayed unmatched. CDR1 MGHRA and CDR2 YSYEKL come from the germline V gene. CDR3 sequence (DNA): TGCGCCAGCAGCCGGACAGGGAACACTGAAGCTTTCTTT. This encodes CASSRTGNTEAFF.

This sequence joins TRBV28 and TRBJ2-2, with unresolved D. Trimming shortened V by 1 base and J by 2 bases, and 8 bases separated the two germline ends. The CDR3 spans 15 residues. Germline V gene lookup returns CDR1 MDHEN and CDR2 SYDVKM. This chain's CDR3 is CASSLFTLNTGELFF. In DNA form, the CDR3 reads TGTGCCAGCAGTTTATTCACCCTAAACACCGGGGAGCTGTTTTTT.

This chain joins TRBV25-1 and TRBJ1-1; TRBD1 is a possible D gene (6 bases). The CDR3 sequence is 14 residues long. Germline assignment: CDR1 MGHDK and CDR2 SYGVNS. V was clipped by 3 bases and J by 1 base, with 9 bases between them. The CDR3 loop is CASSEGAKNTEAFF. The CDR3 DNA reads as TGTGCCAGCAGTGAGGGGGCCAAGAACACTGAAGCTTTCTTT. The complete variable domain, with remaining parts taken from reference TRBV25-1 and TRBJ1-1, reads EADIYQTPRYLVIGTGKKITLECSQTMGHDKMYWYQQDPGMELHLIHYSYGVNSTEKGDLSSESTVSRIRTEHFPLTLESARPSHTSQYLCASSEGAKNTEAFFGQGTRLTVV.

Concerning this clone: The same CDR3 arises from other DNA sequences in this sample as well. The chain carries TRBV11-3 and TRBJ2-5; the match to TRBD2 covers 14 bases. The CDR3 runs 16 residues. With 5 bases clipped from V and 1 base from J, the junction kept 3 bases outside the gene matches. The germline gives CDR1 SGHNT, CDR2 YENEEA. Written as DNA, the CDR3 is TGTGCCAGCAGCCCTGGACTAGCGGGGGGCCAAGAGACCCAGTACTTC. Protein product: CASSPGLAGGQETQYF. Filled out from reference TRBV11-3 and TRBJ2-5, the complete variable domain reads EAGVVQSPRYKIIEKKQPVAFWCNPISGHNTLYWYLQNLGQGPELLIRYENEEAVDDSQLPKDRFSAERLKGVDSTLKIQPAELGDSAVYLCASSPGLAGGQETQYFGPGTRLLVL.

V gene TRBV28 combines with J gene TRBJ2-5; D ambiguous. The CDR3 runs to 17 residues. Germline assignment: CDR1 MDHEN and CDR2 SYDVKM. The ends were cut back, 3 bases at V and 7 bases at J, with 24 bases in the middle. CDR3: CASSFGSSPGRSGTQYF. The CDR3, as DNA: TGTGCCAGCAGTTTTGGATCCTCGCCAGGTCGATCAGGGACCCAGTACTTC.

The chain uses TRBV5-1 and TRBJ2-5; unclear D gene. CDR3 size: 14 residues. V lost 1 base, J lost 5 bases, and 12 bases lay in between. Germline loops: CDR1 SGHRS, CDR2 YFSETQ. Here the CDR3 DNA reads TGCGCCAGCAGCTTGCTAGTAGTATCGGAGACCCAGTACTTC. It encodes CASSLLVVSETQYF.